This T cell receptor (beta chain) is drawn from a study of human T cells and chemical hapten exposure. At the level of the study: Per-sample TCR yields varied mainly from small pooled library volume differences.

TCRdb independently ran MiXCR on the RACE reads; one entry per CDR3 protein. Of around 76,000 distinct CDR3 sequences listed, 10% to 15% were seen once; the top ten hold about 3.7%. Time point reported: patch test 1, 2 weeks after DPC sensitization. Treatment reported: therapeutic diphenylcyclopropenone sensitization with weekly scalp DPC. There are many counts of this clonotype. V was pared by 8 bases and J by 4 bases, with 6 bases between. The germline V gene has CDR1 MNHNY and CDR2 SVGAGI (reference sequence). This CDR3 has 11 residues. Source: whole blood, taken in connection with sensitization to the hapten diphenylcyclopropenone (DPC). V usage is TRBV6-6 and J usage is TRBJ1-5; D remains ambiguous. The source is a woman in her sixties with alopecia areata. Some clones in this sample may be carry-over from other donors' samples. CDR3 in DNA: TGTGCCAGCGGCGGTAATCAGCCCCAGCATTTT. This sequence encodes CASGGNQPQHF.